The next 25 T cell receptor beta chains were all read from a single sample in a study of T cell repertoires in cytomegalovirus infection. TCRdb reprocessed the reads via MiXCR and lists one record per CDR3 protein. The sample shows 500,000 to 600,000 distinct CDR3 sequences, approximately 17% of them seen only once. Sequenced sample: CD8+ T cells from PBMCs. Receptors were obtained from a human donor in good health (CMV status not recorded). Some clones in this sample may be carry-over from other donors' samples.

This clonotype showed up many times. This rearrangement joins TRBV5-1 to TRBJ2-7, with 9 bases identical to TRBD1. Trimming cost V 4 bases and J 4 bases; bases outside gene matches: 6. From germline, CDR1 is SGHRS and CDR2 YFSETQ. This CDR3 region has 14 residues. The CDR3 sequence: CASSGLGTGYEQYF. The CDR3 nucleotides are TGCGCCAGCAGCGGATTAGGGACAGGGTACGAGCAGTACTTC.

This clonotype was observed many times. This rearrangement joins TRBV11-2 to TRBJ1-1; no firm D call. The CDR3 is 14 amino acids. Germline CDR1 and CDR2: SGHAT and FQNNGV. The ends were cut back, 0 bases at V and 1 base at J, with 6 bases in the middle. CDR3 protein: CASSLDWANTEAFF. CDR3 nucleotide sequence: TGTGCCAGCAGCTTAGATTGGGCGAACACTGAAGCTTTCTTT.

This clonotype was counted many times. The J gene is TRBJ2-3, the V gene TRBV7-3; 11 positions match TRBD1. V gave up 4 bases and J gave up 3 bases; unmatched junction bases: 9. This CDR3 has 17 amino acids. Germline values: CDR1 SGHTA, CDR2 FQGTGA. The CDR3 nucleotides are TGTGCCAGCAGCTCCGCGAACCGGGACAGGGGGACAGATACGCAGTATTTT. Protein product: CASSSANRDRGTDTQYF.

V gene TRBV27 combines with J gene TRBJ2-3; 13 nucleotides line up with TRBD2. Unmatched junction bases numbered 13, after V lost 7 bases and J lost 0 bases. The CDR3 is made up of 19 amino acids. Germline V gene sequence: CDR1 MNHEY, CDR2 SMNVEV (reference sequence). For the CDR3, the DNA is TGTGCCAGCACCCCGACTAGCGGGAGGTCCGACTCTAGCACAGATACGCAGTATTTT. This codes for CASTPTSGRSDSSTDTQYF.

Many counts were recorded for this clonotype. This chain connects TRBV7-6 to TRBJ2-7; TRBD1 aligns across 7 bases. Germline V gives CDR1 SGHVS, CDR2 FNYEAQ. J lost 0 bases, V lost 1 base, and 3 bases had no gene match. This CDR3 has 15 residues. CDR3 region: CASSLGQGSSYEQYF. Written as DNA, the CDR3 is TGTGCCAGCAGCTTAGGACAGGGAAGCTCCTACGAGCAGTACTTC.

This clonotype was seen many times. V is TRBV4-1 and J is TRBJ1-5; the D gene is possibly TRBD1 (5 bases). CDR1 and CDR2 from the germline V gene are MGHRA and YSYEKL. The V end lost 3 bases, the J end lost 2 bases, and 14 bases lay between the germline ends. This CDR3 has 16 amino acids. This chain's CDR3 is CASSQYLQGGNQPQHF. CDR3 DNA: TGCGCCAGCAGCCAGTATCTGCAGGGAGGCAATCAGCCCCAGCATTTT.

There are many counts of this clonotype. One end of the junction fails to match germline, which may point to a read error. CDR3 sequence: CASSEDSYNEQFF. The CDR3 coding sequence is TGTGCCAGCAGCGAAGACTCCTACAATGAGCAGTTCTTC. V is TRBV14 and J is TRBJ2-1; no reliable D call. The CDR3 runs 13 residues. Germline V gene sequence: CDR1 SGHDN, CDR2 FVKESK.

Many counts were recorded for this clonotype. This rearrangement joins TRBV12-3 or TRBV12-4 to TRBJ1-1; the D is unclear. The CDR3 runs to 15 residues. Trimming pared 4 bases from V and 5 bases from J, leaving 17 bases between. The DNA for the CDR3 is TGTGCCAGCAGTTCCGACCTCTCCGGACGGACTGAAGCTTTCTTT. This gives the protein CASSSDLSGRTEAFF.

This clonotype was seen repeatedly, ten times or more. The gene calls are TRBV19 and TRBJ1-1; TRBD1 aligns across 7 bases. Germline lookup yields CDR1 LNHDA and CDR2 SQIVND (reference sequence). This CDR3 is built from 14 residues. V was clipped by 5 bases and J by 1 base; unmatched bases: 4. CDR3 sequence reads: CASSSQGPNTEAFF. The CDR3 nucleotides are TGTGCCAGTAGTTCACAGGGGCCGAACACTGAAGCTTTCTTT.

This clonotype occurred a few times. The genes are TRBV28 and TRBJ2-1, with D possibly matching TRBD2 (6 bases). Looked up from germline, CDR1 is MDHEN and CDR2 is SYDVKM. Trimming shortened V by 10 bases and J by 1 base, and 11 bases separated the two germline ends. This CDR3 has 13 residues. This CDR3 reads CATTSPSYNEQFF. Here the CDR3 DNA reads TGTGCCACCACTAGCCCGTCCTACAATGAGCAGTTCTTC.

Remarks on this clonotype: A much more abundant neighbour one base away suggests this may be a read error. The J gene is TRBJ1-1, the V gene TRBV6-8; 10 nucleotides agree with TRBD1. Germline loops: CDR1 MNHGY, CDR2 SAAAGT. This CDR3 has 14 amino acids. The CDR3 is CVSRLDRGLTEAFF. The CDR3 DNA reads as TGTGTCAGCAGGCTCGACAGGGGGCTTACTGAAGCTTTCTTT.

V usage is TRBV25-1 and J usage is TRBJ2-1; D may be TRBD1 (6 bases). CDR3 size: 17 residues. Germline CDR1 reads MGHDK; CDR2 reads SYGVNS. Between the trimmed V and J ends, which lost 5 bases and 0 bases, there was a span of 17 bases. CDR3 bases: TGTGCCAGCAGTCGAAACGGGACAAAAGACTCCTACAATGAGCAGTTCTTC. Its protein is CASSRNGTKDSYNEQFF.

This rearrangement joins TRBV24-1 to TRBJ2-5, with D unclear. CDR1 KGHDR and CDR2 SFDVKD come from the germline V gene. The CDR3 has 12 residues. The V gene lost 7 bases and the J gene lost 1 base, with 6 bases spanning the gap. CDR3: CATRRIQETQYF. CDR3 bases: TGTGCCACCAGGAGGATCCAAGAGACCCAGTACTTC.

The table lists this clonotype with a few counts. The rearrangement uses TRBV28 and TRBJ2-7; 8 bases agree with TRBD1. The V segment lost 7 bases and the J segment 3 bases; nucleotides outside the gene matches: 8. The germline V gene has CDR1 MDHEN and CDR2 SYDVKM. This CDR3 is 14 amino acids long. CDR3 in DNA: TGTGCCAGCAAGTCCGGGACAGGCATCTACGAGCAGTACTTC. It translates to CASKSGTGIYEQYF.

This clonotype occurred a few times. This chain links TRBV18 with TRBJ2-3, with D perhaps given as TRBD1 or TRBD2 (5 bases each). Germline lookup yields CDR1 KGHSH and CDR2 LQKENI. V lost 6 bases, J lost 3 bases, and 10 bases lay in between. The CDR3 extends over 13 amino acids. The CDR3 DNA follows: TGTGCCAGCTCCGGGGCGGAGACAGATACGCAGTATTTT. Translation: CASSGAETDTQYF.

This chain joins TRBV9 and TRBJ2-1, with 10 bases matching TRBD2. The germline V gene has CDR1 SGDLS and CDR2 YYNGEE. This CDR3 is 15 amino acids long. V shed 3 bases and J 5 bases; nucleotides not matched to a gene: 5. The CDR3 nucleotides read TGTGCCAGCAGCGCAAGCGGGGGGGCAAACAATGAGCAGTTCTTC. This translates into CASSASGGANNEQFF. Filled out from reference TRBV9 and TRBJ2-1, the complete variable domain reads DSGVTQTPKHLITATGQRVTLRCSPRSGDLSVYWYQQSLDQGLQFLIQYYNGEERAKGNILERFSAQQFPDLHSELNLSSLELGDSALYFCASSASGGANNEQFFGPGTRLTVL.

This clonotype was found many times. The V call is TRBV2, the J call TRBJ2-5; TRBD2 agrees at 9 bases. J gave up 1 base and V 4 bases, and 10 bases lay outside the gene matches. The CDR3 consists of 17 residues. CDR1 SNHLY and CDR2 FYNNEI come from the germline V gene. CDR3 region: CASSVRLAGKTQETQYF. The DNA for the CDR3 is TGTGCCAGCAGTGTCCGGCTAGCGGGGAAAACCCAAGAGACCCAGTACTTC.

The table lists this clonotype with many counts. The DNA for the CDR3 is TGTGCCAGCAGTTACTCCATCGCACTAGCGGGGTTAACTAGCACAGATACGCAGTATTTT. It specifies CASSYSIALAGLTSTDTQYF. The J gene is TRBJ2-3, the V gene TRBV6-5; TRBD2 aligns across 10 bases. The J segment lost 0 bases and the V segment lost 0 bases, leaving 12 bases of the junction unmatched. CDR3 length: 20 amino acids. Germline assignment: CDR1 MNHEY and CDR2 SVGAGI.

This clonotype was detected ten times or more. The chain combines TRBV2 with TRBJ1-1, with D tentatively TRBD1 (5 bases). This CDR3 comprises 16 residues. Germline CDR1 is SNHLY and CDR2 is FYNNEI. V was shortened by 11 bases and J by 8 bases, with 30 bases between the two germline ends. The CDR3 coding sequence is TGTGCCGCAACCCCCTCCGGAAGGGGCCCCTTACAAGAAGCTTTCTTT. Translated: CAATPSGRGPLQEAFF. The variable domain in full, with the rest retrieved from reference TRBV2 and TRBJ1-1, is EPEVTQTPSHQVTQMGQEVILRCVPISNHLYFYWYRQILGQKVEFLVSFYNNEISEKSEIFDDQFSVERPDGSNFTLKIRSTKLEDSAMYFCAATPSGRGPLQEAFFGQGTRLTVV.

There are many counts of this clonotype. In DNA, the CDR3 is TGTGCCAGCAGTACTACGGGGGGCCTCTATGGCTACACCTTC. This codes for CASSTTGGLYGYTF. The J gene is TRBJ1-2, the V gene TRBV11-2; tentative D call: TRBD1 (6 bases). V was shortened by 6 bases and J by 4 bases, with 15 bases between the two germline ends. Germline CDR1 reads SGHAT; CDR2 reads FQNNGV. The CDR3 runs 14 residues.

This clonotype came up many times. V is TRBV12-3 or TRBV12-4 and J is TRBJ1-5, with D uncertain. V dropped 3 bases and J dropped 3 bases, with 9 bases sitting between them. The CDR3 consists of 14 residues. In DNA, the CDR3 is TGTGCCAGCAGTTTTGACACACTCAATCAGCCCCAGCATTTT. It yields the protein CASSFDTLNQPQHF.

A remark on this clonotype: Possible read error: a much larger clone is one base away. The chain recombines TRBV12-3 or TRBV12-4 with TRBJ2-1; 8 positions match TRBD2. The junction had 11 bases not matched to a gene; V was cut back by 10 bases and J by 3 bases. The CDR3 totals 15 residues. The CDR3 nucleotides are TGTGCCACCAGGCCAACTAGCGGTGTCTACAATGAGCAGTTCTTC. Protein: CATRPTSGVYNEQFF.

About this clonotype itself: At one end the junction does not follow the germline gene, possibly because of a read error. The chain links TRBV20-1 to TRBJ2-3; perhaps TRBD2 as D (6 bases). Germline V gene lookup returns CDR1 DFQATT and CDR2 SNEGSKA (reference sequence). This CDR3 comprises 13 residues. CDR3 loop: CSPSEPSTDTQYF. CDR3 in DNA: TGCAGTCCTAGCGAGCCTAGCACAGATACGCAGTATTTT.

The chain links TRBV19 to TRBJ2-7, with 12 bases fitting TRBD2. This CDR3 has 18 residues. The germline CDR1 and CDR2 sequences are LNHDA and SQIVND (reference sequence). The junction had 11 bases not matched to a gene; V was cut back by 4 bases and J by 1 base. CDR3 loop: CASSTRTSGVFGSYEQYF. In DNA, the CDR3 is TGTGCCAGTAGTACACGGACTAGCGGGGTTTTCGGTTCCTACGAGCAGTACTTC.

This clonotype was counted ten times or more. This chain connects TRBV7-8 to TRBJ1-4; no clear D gene. Trimming removed 2 bases from V and 3 bases from J, with 19 bases in between. CDR1 is SGHVS, CDR2 FQNEAQ, per germline. This CDR3 region has 18 residues. The CDR3 sequence: CASSLTTPWTNSNEKLFF. CDR3 nucleotide sequence: TGTGCCAGCAGCTTAACCACCCCGTGGACGAACTCTAATGAAAAACTGTTTTTT. The whole variable domain, filled in from reference TRBV7-8 and TRBJ1-4, reads GAGVSQSPRYKVAKRGQDVALRCDPISGHVSLFWYQQALGQGPEFLTYFQNEAQLDKSGLPSDRFFAERPEGSVSTLKIQRTQQEDSAVYLCASSLTTPWTNSNEKLFFGSGTQLSVL.